These 18 T cell receptor beta chains were sequenced from one sample in a study of PD-L1 blockade in urothelial cancer. The time point is: pretreatment peripheral blood. This table comes from immunoSEQ multiplex PCR, and its TCRdb copy is limited to in-frame clones, with some not included. The sample includes about 81,000 clones, around four fifths of them seen just once. The sample consisted of PBMCs, taken around atezolizumab (anti-PD-L1) treatment. The origin of the receptors is a man in his forties or fifties with urothelial cancer.

V and J are TRBV6-1 and TRBJ2-3; D is ambiguous. This CDR3 has 13 amino acids. V lost 0 bases and J 5 bases, leaving 6 bases between the germline ends. CDR1 and CDR2 (germline): MNHNS, SASEGT. The CDR3 region is CASSEALGDTQYF. CDR3 nucleotide sequence: TGTGCCAGCAGTGAAGCGCTAGGAGATACGCAGTATTTT.

This clone was recorded once. The V call is TRBV6-6, the J call TRBJ2-2; weak D call: TRBD1 (6 bases). Trimming stripped 8 bases from V and 6 bases from J, with 10 bases between. The length of the CDR3 is 12 residues. Germline V gene lookup returns CDR1 MNHNY and CDR2 SVGAGI (reference sequence). CDR3 residues: CASHNRAGELFF. CDR3 coding DNA: TGTGCCAGCCATAACAGGGCCGGGGAGCTGTTTTTT.

The genes are TRBV7-8 and TRBJ2-1, with 7 nucleotides matching TRBD2. This CDR3 region has 15 residues. The germline gives CDR1 SGHVS, CDR2 FQNEAQ. V lost 5 bases, J lost 9 bases, and 13 bases stayed unmatched. In DNA, the CDR3 is TGTGCCAGCAGCCAGTGGGGGGGGGAGGAGGGTGAGCAGTTCTTC. Translating it yields CASSQWGGEEGEQFF.

The chain carries TRBV9 and TRBJ1-1; 8 nucleotides agree with TRBD1. CDR3 length equals 13 residues. V gave up 2 bases and J gave up 4 bases; unmatched junction bases: 1. Germline CDR1 and CDR2: SGDLS and YYNGEE. In nucleotides, the CDR3 is TGTGCCAGCAGCGTGACAGGGGCCACTGAAGCTTTCTTT. Translating it yields CASSVTGATEAFF. Supplemented by reference TRBV9 and TRBJ1-1, the full variable domain reads DSGVTQTPKHLITATGQRVTLRCSPRSGDLSVYWYQQSLDQGLQFLIQYYNGEERAKGNILERFSAQQFPDLHSELNLSSLELGDSALYFCASSVTGATEAFFGQGTRLTVV.

V usage is TRBV19 and J usage is TRBJ2-7, with a weak D call TRBD2 (6 bases). V was cut by 9 bases and J by 3 bases, with 15 bases left in between. The CDR3 is 13 amino acids. CDR1 is LNHDA and CDR2 is SQIVND in the germline V gene (reference sequence). The CDR3 is CASGGPSFYEQYF. The CDR3, as DNA: TGTGCCAGCGGGGGACCGAGTTTCTACGAGCAGTACTTC.

V is TRBV30 and J is TRBJ1-2; D is uncertain. The ends were cut back, 2 bases at V and 8 bases at J, with 9 bases in the middle. This CDR3 has 11 residues. Germline CDR1 is GTSNPN and CDR2 is SVGIG (reference sequence). CDR3 in amino acids: CAWSSSGGYTF. CDR3 DNA: TGTGCCTGGAGTAGCAGCGGGGGCTACACCTTC.

The V gene is TRBV28, the J gene TRBJ1-4; tentative D call: TRBD1 (6 bases). CDR1 MDHEN and CDR2 SYDVKM come from the germline V gene. The CDR3 totals 15 residues. Trimming shortened V by 6 bases and J by 7 bases, and 18 bases separated the two germline ends. The CDR3 nucleotides read TGTGCCAGCAGCTCTCCCTGGGCAGGGGTTGAAAAACTGTTTTTT. Amino acid sequence: CASSSPWAGVEKLFF.

The chain carries TRBV7-9 and TRBJ2-7; 15 bases agree with TRBD2. Germline V gene data show CDR1 as SEHNR and CDR2 as FQNEAQ (reference sequence). This CDR3 region has 18 residues. The ends lost 5 bases at V and 3 bases at J; junction bases unmatched: 11. The CDR3 nucleotides read TGTGCCAGCAGCCCCGGGACTAGCGGGAGGTCCGATGGCTACGAGCAGTACTTC. The encoded protein is CASSPGTSGRSDGYEQYF.

The chain employs TRBV4-1 and TRBJ2-7; 8 nucleotides match TRBD2. This CDR3 has 14 residues. V trimming: 4 bases; J trimming: 3 bases; junction bases outside the gene matches: 5. Per germline, CDR1 MGHRA and CDR2 YSYEKL. The CDR3 DNA sequence: TGCGCCAGCAGCCCACTGAGCGGGAGCTACGAGCAGTACTTC. Amino acids: CASSPLSGSYEQYF.

This rearrangement joins TRBV14 to TRBJ2-7; no firm D call. This CDR3 has 12 residues. Per the germline V gene, CDR1 is SGHDN and CDR2 is FVKESK. With 4 bases removed from V and 1 base from J, the gap between germline ends came to 5 bases. CDR3 protein: CASSRLSYEQYF. The DNA of the CDR3 is TGTGCCAGCAGCCGACTGTCCTACGAGCAGTACTTC.

This sequence joins TRBV5-1 and TRBJ2-3; maybe TRBD2 (6 bases). Trimming stripped 3 bases from V and 5 bases from J, with 16 bases between. This CDR3 has 15 amino acids. Looked up from germline, CDR1 is SGHRS and CDR2 is YFSETQ. The CDR3 protein is CASSSLPGVGDTQYF. The CDR3 nucleotides read TGCGCCAGCAGCTCTCTCCCGGGAGTAGGAGATACGCAGTATTTT.

The chain combines TRBV2 with TRBJ1-3; D is unresolved. Per the germline V gene, CDR1 is SNHLY and CDR2 is FYNNEI. V was shortened by 9 bases and J by 0 bases, with 6 bases between the two germline ends. This CDR3 is built from 12 residues. The CDR3 DNA is TGTGCCAGTGTCAACTCTGGAAACACCATATATTTT. Translating it yields CASVNSGNTIYF.

The gene calls are TRBV7-3 and TRBJ1-1, with D unclear. Between the trimmed V and J ends, which lost 1 base and 4 bases, there was a span of 10 bases. The CDR3 extends over 14 amino acids. Germline V gives CDR1 SGHTA, CDR2 FQGTGA. The CDR3 coding sequence is TGTGCCAGCAGCTTAAGTCCCCAGGCCACTGAAGCTTTCTTT. This encodes CASSLSPQATEAFF. Full variable domain (rest looked up from reference TRBV7-3 and TRBJ1-1): GAGVSQTPSNKVTEKGKYVELRCDPISGHTALYWYRQSLGQGPEFLIYFQGTGAADDSGLPNDRFFAVRPEGSVSTLKIQRTERGDSAVYLCASSLSPQATEAFFGQGTRLTVV.

The chain combines TRBV5-1 with TRBJ1-2; D is uncertain. CDR3 size: 14 residues. Between the trimmed V and J ends, which lost 4 bases and 7 bases, there was a span of 17 bases. Germline CDR1 is SGHRS and CDR2 is YFSETQ. The CDR3 protein is CASSPEGGSTGYTF. The DNA for the CDR3 is TGCGCCAGCAGCCCCGAAGGAGGGAGTACTGGCTACACCTTC.

This chain joins TRBV30 and TRBJ2-6, with 8 bases fitting TRBD2. CDR3 length equals 16 residues. The V gene's germline CDR1 is GTSNPN and CDR2 SVGIG (reference sequence). J gave up 1 base and V 5 bases, and 7 bases lay outside the gene matches. The CDR3 nucleotides read TGTGCCTGGTCTCCCGGGGGGGGTTCTGGGGCCAACGTCCTGACTTTC. It specifies CAWSPGGGSGANVLTF.

The chain has TRBV21-1 and TRBJ2-7; TRBD2 is the table's D call and was not checked against the DNA. TRBV21-1 counts as a pseudogene. The length of the CDR3 is 17 residues. The CDR3 region is CASSSKNSGRASYEQYF. In DNA form, the CDR3 reads TGTGCCAGCAGCTCGAAAAACAGCGGGAGGGCCTCCTACGAGCAGTACTTC.

The chain recombines TRBV5-6 with TRBJ2-3; TRBD2 is a possible D gene (6 bases). This CDR3 contains 17 residues. The ends were cut back, 3 bases at V and 2 bases at J, with 19 bases in the middle. Germline V gene sequence: CDR1 SGHDT, CDR2 YYEEEE. The CDR3 nucleotides are TGTGCCAGCAGCTCCCAACGCCTTAGCGGAATCACAGATACGCAGTATTTT. Translated: CASSSQRLSGITDTQYF.

The gene calls are TRBV5-1 and TRBJ1-1, with a possible D match to TRBD1 (5 bases). Per germline, CDR1 SGHRS and CDR2 YFSETQ. The germline V and J ends were trimmed by 4 bases and 6 bases, with 7 bases remaining between them. The CDR3 extends over 11 amino acids. In nucleotides, the CDR3 is TGCGCCAGCAGCCAGGGCGCTGAAGCTTTCTTT. Translated, it gives CASSQGAEAFF.